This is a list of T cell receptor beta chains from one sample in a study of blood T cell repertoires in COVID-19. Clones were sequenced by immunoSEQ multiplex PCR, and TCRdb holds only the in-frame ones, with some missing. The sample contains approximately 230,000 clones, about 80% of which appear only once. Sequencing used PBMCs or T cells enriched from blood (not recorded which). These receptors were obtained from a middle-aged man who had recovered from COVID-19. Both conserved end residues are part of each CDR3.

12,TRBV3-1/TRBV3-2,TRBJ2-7,CASSQGGVEQYF
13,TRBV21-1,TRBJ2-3,CASRAGSTDTQYF
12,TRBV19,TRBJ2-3,CASGQAQTTQYF
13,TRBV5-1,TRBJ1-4,CASSSTGDEKLFF
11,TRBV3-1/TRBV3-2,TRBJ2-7,CASSQKQKQYF
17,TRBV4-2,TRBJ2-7,CASSQDRRNGGGYEQYF
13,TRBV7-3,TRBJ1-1,CASPLGGGSEAFF
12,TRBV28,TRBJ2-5,CASNRGAETQYF
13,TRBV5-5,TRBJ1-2,CASSPGGNYGYTF
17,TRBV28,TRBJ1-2,CATTSSWEQDANYGYTF
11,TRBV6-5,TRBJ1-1,CASNRQGEAFF
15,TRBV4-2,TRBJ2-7,CASSQDTGGAREQYF
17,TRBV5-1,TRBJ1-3,CASSVLPGQGPGNTIYF
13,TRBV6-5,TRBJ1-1,CASSYEGLREAFF
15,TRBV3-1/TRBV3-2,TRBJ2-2,CASSEDRVNTGELFF
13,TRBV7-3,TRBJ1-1,CASSLQENTEAFF
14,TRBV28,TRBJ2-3,CASSLPGSTDTQYF
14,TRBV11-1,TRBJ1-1,CASSGGRMNTEAFF
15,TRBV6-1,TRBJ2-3,CASSEGGLGGDTQYF
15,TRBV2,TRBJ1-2,CASSEARQGNYGYTF
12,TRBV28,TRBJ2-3,CASSLNRDTQYF
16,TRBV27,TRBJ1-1,CASSLNRGVLNTEAFF
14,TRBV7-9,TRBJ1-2,CASSPPGQGYGYTF
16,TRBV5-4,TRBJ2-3,CASRVGVSDLRDTQYF
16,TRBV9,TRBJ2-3,CASSGGPQGSTDTQYF
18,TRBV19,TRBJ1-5,CASSIGLSPGQLNQPQHF
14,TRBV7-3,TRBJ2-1,CASSQGGSYNEQFF